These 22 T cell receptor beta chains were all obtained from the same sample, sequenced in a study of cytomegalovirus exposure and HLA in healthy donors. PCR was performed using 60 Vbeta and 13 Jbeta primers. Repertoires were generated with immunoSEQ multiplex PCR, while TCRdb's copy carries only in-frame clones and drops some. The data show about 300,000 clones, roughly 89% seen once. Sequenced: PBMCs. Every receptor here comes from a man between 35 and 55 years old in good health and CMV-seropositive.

This chain's CDR3 is CASSPGGSGLAGRTGELFF. The CDR3 DNA sequence: TGCGCCAGCAGCCCGGGGGGGAGCGGACTAGCGGGACGGACCGGGGAGCTGTTTTTT. J is TRBJ2-2 and V is TRBV4-3; 12 nucleotides agree with TRBD2. CDR3 length: 19 residues. The trim removed 4 bases at V and 5 bases at J, leaving 14 bases unmatched. CDR1 is LGHNA and CDR2 is YSLEER in the germline V gene.

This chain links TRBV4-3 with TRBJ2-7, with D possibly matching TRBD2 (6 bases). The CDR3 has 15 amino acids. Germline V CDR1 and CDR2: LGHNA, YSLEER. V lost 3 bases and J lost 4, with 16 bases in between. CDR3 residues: CASSQARELLYEQYF. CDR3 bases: TGCGCCAGCAGCCAGGCCCGGGAGCTCCTATACGAGCAGTACTTC.

DNA of the CDR3: TGTGCCAGCAGCCACCGACAGGGTCGGGCAGATACGCAGTATTTT. This codes for CASSHRQGRADTQYF. This chain links TRBV7-9 with TRBJ2-3; the match to TRBD1 covers 7 bases. V shed 5 bases, J shed 4 bases, and the junction held 9 bases outside the gene matches. From germline, CDR1 is SEHNR and CDR2 FQNEAQ (reference sequence). The length of the CDR3 is 15 residues.

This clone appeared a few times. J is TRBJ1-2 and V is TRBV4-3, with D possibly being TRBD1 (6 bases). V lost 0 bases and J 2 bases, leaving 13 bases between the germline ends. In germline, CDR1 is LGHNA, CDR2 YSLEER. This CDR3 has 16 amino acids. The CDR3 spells CASSQDLGTINYGYTF. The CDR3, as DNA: TGCGCCAGCAGCCAAGATCTAGGGACAATCAACTATGGCTACACCTTC.

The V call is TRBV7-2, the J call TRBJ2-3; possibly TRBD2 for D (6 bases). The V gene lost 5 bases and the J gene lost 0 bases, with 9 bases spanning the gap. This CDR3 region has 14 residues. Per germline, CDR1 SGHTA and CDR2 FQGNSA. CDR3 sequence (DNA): TGTGCCAGCAGCCCGGGACTGAGCACAGATACGCAGTATTTT. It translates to CASSPGLSTDTQYF.

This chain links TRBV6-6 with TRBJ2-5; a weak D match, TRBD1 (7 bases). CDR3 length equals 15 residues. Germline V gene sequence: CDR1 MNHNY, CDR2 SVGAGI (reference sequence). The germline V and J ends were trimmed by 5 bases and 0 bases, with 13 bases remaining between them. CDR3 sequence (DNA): TGTGCCAGCAGTCGCCCAGGGGGGTACCAAGAGACCCAGTACTTC. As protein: CASSRPGGYQETQYF.

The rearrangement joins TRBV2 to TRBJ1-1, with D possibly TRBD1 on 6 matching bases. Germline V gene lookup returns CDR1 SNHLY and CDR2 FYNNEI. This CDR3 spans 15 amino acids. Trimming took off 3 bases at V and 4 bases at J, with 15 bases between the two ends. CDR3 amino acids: CASSEGKTGFTEAFF. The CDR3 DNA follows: TGTGCCAGCAGTGAGGGGAAAACAGGGTTCACTGAAGCTTTCTTT. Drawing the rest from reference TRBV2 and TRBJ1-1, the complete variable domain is EPEVTQTPSHQVTQMGQEVILRCVPISNHLYFYWYRQILGQKVEFLVSFYNNEISEKSEIFDDQFSVERPDGSNFTLKIRSTKLEDSAMYFCASSEGKTGFTEAFFGQGTRLTVV.

The CDR3 bases are TGTGCCAGCAGTGAAACAGGGGGCCGGAAGACTGAAGCTTTCTTT. Amino acid sequence: CASSETGGRKTEAFF. The rearrangement links TRBV27 to TRBJ1-1, with TRBD1 matching over 9 bases. After removal of 5 bases from V and 5 bases from J, the junction contained 9 bases not matched to a gene. This CDR3 spans 15 amino acids. Germline V gene lookup returns CDR1 MNHEY and CDR2 SMNVEV (reference sequence).

The CDR3 sequence is CASSFGTGGSYEQYF. DNA for the CDR3: TGTGCCAGCAGCTTCGGGACAGGGGGCTCCTACGAGCAGTACTTC. The J gene is TRBJ2-7, the V gene TRBV9, with 11 positions matching TRBD1. Germline V gene data show CDR1 as SGDLS and CDR2 as YYNGEE. The V and J ends lost 4 bases and 0 bases, in that order; junction bases with no gene match: 3. This CDR3 has 15 residues.

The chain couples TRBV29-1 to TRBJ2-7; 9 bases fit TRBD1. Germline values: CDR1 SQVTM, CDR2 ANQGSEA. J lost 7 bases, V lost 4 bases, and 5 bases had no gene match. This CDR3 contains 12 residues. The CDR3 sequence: CSVGRQGGEQYF. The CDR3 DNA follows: TGCAGCGTTGGGAGACAGGGGGGGGAGCAGTACTTC.

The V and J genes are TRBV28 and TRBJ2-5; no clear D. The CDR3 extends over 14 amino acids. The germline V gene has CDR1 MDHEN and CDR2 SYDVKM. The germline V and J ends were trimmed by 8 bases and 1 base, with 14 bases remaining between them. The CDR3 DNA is TGTGCCAGCGGTCCTAGGCAAATCCAAGAGACCCAGTACTTC. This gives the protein CASGPRQIQETQYF.

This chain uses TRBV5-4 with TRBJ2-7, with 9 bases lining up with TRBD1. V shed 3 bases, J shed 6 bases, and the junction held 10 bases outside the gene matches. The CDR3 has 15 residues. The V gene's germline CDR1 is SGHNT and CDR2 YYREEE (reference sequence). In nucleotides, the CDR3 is TGTGCCAGCAGCTGGGCCGGGACAGGGTCCCGCGAGCAGTACTTC. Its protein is CASSWAGTGSREQYF.

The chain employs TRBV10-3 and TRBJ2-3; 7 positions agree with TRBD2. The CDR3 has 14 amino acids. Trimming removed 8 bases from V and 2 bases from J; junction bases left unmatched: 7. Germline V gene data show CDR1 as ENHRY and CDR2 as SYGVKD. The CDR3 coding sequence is TGTGCCATCTGGTCGGGACTACCCACAGATACGCAGTATTTT. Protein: CAIWSGLPTDTQYF.

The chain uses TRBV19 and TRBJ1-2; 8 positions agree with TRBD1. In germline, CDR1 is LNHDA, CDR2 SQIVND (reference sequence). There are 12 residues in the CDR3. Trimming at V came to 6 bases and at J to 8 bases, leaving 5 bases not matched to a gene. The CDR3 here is CASSMDREGYTF. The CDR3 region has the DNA TGTGCCAGTAGCATGGACAGGGAGGGCTACACCTTC.

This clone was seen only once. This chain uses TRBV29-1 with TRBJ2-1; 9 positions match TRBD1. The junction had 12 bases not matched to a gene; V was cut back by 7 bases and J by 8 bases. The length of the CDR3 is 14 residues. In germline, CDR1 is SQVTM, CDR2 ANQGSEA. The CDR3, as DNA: TGCAGCGCCAAACCCGGGACAGGGTGGGATGAGCAGTTCTTC. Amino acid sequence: CSAKPGTGWDEQFF.

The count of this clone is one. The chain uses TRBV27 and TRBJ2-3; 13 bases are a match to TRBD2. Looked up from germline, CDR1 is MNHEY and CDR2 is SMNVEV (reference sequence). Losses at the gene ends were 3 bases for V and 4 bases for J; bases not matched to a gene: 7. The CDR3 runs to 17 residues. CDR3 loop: CASSFVLAGGPPDTQYF. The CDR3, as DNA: TGTGCCAGCAGTTTTGTACTAGCGGGAGGGCCCCCAGATACGCAGTATTTT.

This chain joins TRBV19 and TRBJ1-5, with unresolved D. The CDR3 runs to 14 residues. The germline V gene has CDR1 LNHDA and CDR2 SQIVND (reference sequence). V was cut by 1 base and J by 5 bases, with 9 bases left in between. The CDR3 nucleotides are TGTGCCAGTAGTATAGGGAGGGTCCATCAGCCCCAGCATTTT. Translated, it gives CASSIGRVHQPQHF.

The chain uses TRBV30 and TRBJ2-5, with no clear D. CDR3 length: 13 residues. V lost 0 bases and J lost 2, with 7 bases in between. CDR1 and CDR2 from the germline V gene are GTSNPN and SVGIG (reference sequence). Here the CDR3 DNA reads TGTGCCTGGAGTGTTGGGCTGCAAGAGACCCAGTACTTC. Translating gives CAWSVGLQETQYF.

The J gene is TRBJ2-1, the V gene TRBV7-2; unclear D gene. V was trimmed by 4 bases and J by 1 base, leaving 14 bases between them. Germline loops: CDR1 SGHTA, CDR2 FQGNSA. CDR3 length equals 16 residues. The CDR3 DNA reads TGTGCCAGCAGCTCCGGGTGGGTAGGATCCTACAATGAGCAGTTCTTC. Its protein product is CASSSGWVGSYNEQFF.

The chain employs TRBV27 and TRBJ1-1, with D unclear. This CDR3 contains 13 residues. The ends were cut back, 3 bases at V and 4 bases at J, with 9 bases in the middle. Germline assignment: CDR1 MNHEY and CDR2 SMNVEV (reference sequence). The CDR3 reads CASSFNEVTEAFF. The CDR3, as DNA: TGTGCCAGCAGTTTCAATGAGGTCACTGAAGCTTTCTTT.

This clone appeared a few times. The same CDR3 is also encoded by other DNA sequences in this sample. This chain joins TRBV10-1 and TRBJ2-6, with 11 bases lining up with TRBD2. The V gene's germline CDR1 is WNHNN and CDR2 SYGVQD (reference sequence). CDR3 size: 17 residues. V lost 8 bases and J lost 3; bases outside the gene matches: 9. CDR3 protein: CASGVAGGPCGANVLTF. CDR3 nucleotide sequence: TGCGCCAGCGGGGTAGCGGGAGGGCCTTGTGGGGCCAACGTCCTGACTTTC.

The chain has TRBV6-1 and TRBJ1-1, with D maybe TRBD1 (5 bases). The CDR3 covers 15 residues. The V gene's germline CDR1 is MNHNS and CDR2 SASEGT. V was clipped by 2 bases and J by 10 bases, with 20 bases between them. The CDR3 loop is CASSEQGPTKSGAFF. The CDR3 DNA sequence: TGTGCCAGCAGTGAACAGGGCCCGACAAAAAGTGGAGCTTTCTTT.